Listed below are T cell receptor beta chains from one sample, sequenced in a study of siplizumab effects on memory and regulatory T cells. Some clones are missing from TCRdb's copy, which holds only in-frame ones; the method was immunoSEQ multiplex PCR. Of around 100,000 clones in the sample, 90% to 95% were seen once. The sample comprised CD4+ T cells sorted from blood. These receptors were obtained from a human donor in good health. CDR3s include the opening cysteine and the closing phenylalanine or tryptophan. The D gene is left open where the match is weak. Only part of the rows carry a size: once, few, many, or a class if the clone is expanded.

J | D | size | V | DNA | CDR3
TRBJ1-1 | NA | NA | TRBV7-9 | TGTGCCAGCAGCGGACAGACCCGGGGTAACACTGAAGCTTTCTTT | CASSGQTRGNTEAFF
TRBJ2-7 | NA | NA | TRBV7-9 | TGTGCCAGCAGCTTAGCGTTGAAGAGCGGCGAGCAGTACTTC | CASSLALKSGEQYF
TRBJ2-5 | TRBD1 | NA | TRBV28 | TGTGCCAGCAGTTTAAGGGGGCAGACCCAGTACTTC | CASSLRGQTQYF
TRBJ1-4 | NA | NA | TRBV9 | TGTGCCAGCAGCGGTACAGCCTTTAATGAAAAACTGTTTTTT | CASSGTAFNEKLFF
TRBJ2-3 | NA | NA | TRBV18 | TGTGCCAGCTCACCATATCTTGGGGGCGACAGCGCAGATACGCAGTATTTT | CASSPYLGGDSADTQYF
TRBJ1-5 | NA | NA | TRBV25-1 | TGTGCCAGCAGTGAATTTGGTTACAATCAGCCCCAGCATTTT | CASSEFGYNQPQHF
TRBJ2-7 | NA | NA | TRBV5-4 | TGTGCCAGCAGCTTAACAGGGCGGGACGAGCAGTACTTC | CASSLTGRDEQYF
TRBJ1-1 | TRBD1 | once | TRBV5-1 | TGCGCCAGCAGCTCACAGGGGACGAACACTGAAGCTTTCTTT | CASSSQGTNTEAFF
TRBJ2-1 | TRBD2 | NA | TRBV5-1 | TGCGCCAGCAGCCCACTAGCGGAAATCTACAATGAGCAGTTCTTC | CASSPLAEIYNEQFF
TRBJ1-3 | NA | NA | TRBV5-6 | TGTGCCAGCAGCTTGGCCGGGATCTCTGGAAACACCATATATTTT | CASSLAGISGNTIYF
TRBJ1-2 | NA | NA | TRBV14 | TGTGCCAGCAGCTCCTATGTATCGGGCGGCTACACCTTC | CASSSYVSGGYTF
TRBJ2-5 | TRBD2 | NA | TRBV18 | TGTGCCAGCTCACCAGTAGCGGGAGCTTTAGTCCAAGAGACCCAGTACTTC | CASSPVAGALVQETQYF
TRBJ2-7 | NA | NA | TRBV25-1 | TGTGCCAGCAGTGACCGGGGCTACTACGAGCAGTACTTC | CASSDRGYYEQYF
TRBJ2-5 | NA | NA | TRBV5-6 | TGTGCCAGCAGCTCCCGAGAGACCCAGTACTTC | CASSSRETQYF
TRBJ2-1 | NA | NA | TRBV27 | TGTGCCAGCAGTTTTACCGGACTGGATTACAATGAGCAGTTCTTC | CASSFTGLDYNEQFF
TRBJ1-1 | NA | NA | TRBV4-1 | TGCGCCAGCAGCCAATCCGCTACGCGGGGTGCGAACACTGAAGCTTTCTTT | CASSQSATRGANTEAFF
TRBJ1-5 | NA | NA | TRBV19 | TGTGCCAGTAGTGGTGGACCGCCCCAAGGGGATCAGCCCCAGCATTTT | CASSGGPPQGDQPQHF
TRBJ2-1 | NA | NA | TRBV28 | TGTGCCAGCAGGTTGGCCCCAGATTTTACCGGCTCCTACAATGAGCAGTTCTTC | CASRLAPDFTGSYNEQFF
TRBJ2-2 | NA | NA | TRBV7-3 | TGTGCCAGCAGCCAGGGGGTAGCGGGACTGGTCCCCGGGGAGCTGTTTTTT | CASSQGVAGLVPGELFF
TRBJ2-1 | NA | NA | TRBV18 | TGTGCCAGCTCACGGCAGGATGAGCAGTTCTTC | CASSRQDEQFF
TRBJ1-2 | NA | NA | TRBV19 | TGTGCCAGTAGTATATCAGGGAGGGATGGCTACACCTTC | CASSISGRDGYTF
TRBJ2-7 | TRBD1 | NA | TRBV10-3 | TGTGCCATCAGTGAGCGGGGACAGGGTGCTGAGCAGTACTTC | CAISERGQGAEQYF
TRBJ1-2 | TRBD1 | NA | TRBV7-8 | TGTGCCAGCAGTTGGGACAGGAATGGCTACACCTTC | CASSWDRNGYTF
TRBJ2-7 | NA | NA | TRBV28 | TGTGCCAGCAGTACCTTTTGGCCAGCCCGGGACTCCTCCTACGAGCAGTACTTC | CASSTFWPARDSSYEQYF
TRBJ2-7 | NA | NA | TRBV2 | TGTGCCAGCAGAAGACAGGCCAACTACGAGCAGTACTTC | CASRRQANYEQYF
TRBJ2-7 | NA | NA | TRBV27 | TGTGCCAGCACTCGCTACGAGCAGTACTTC | CASTRYEQYF
TRBJ1-4 | NA | once | TRBV4-2 | TGTGCCAGCAGCCCAAGGGGCCCCTTGGAGGGGAATGAAAAACTGTTTTTT | CASSPRGPLEGNEKLFF
TRBJ2-2 | TRBD1 | NA | TRBV28 | TGTGCCAGCAGTGTCCAGGGGGCTAACACCGGGGAGCTGTTTTTT | CASSVQGANTGELFF
TRBJ1-3 | NA | NA | TRBV5-4 | TGTGCCAGCAGCTCTGGAAACACCATATATTTT | CASSSGNTIYF
TRBJ2-7 | TRBD1 | NA | TRBV19 | TGTGCCAGTAGTATCGACAGGGGGAGTCCCTACGAGCAGTACTTC | CASSIDRGSPYEQYF
TRBJ2-3 | NA | NA | TRBV10-1 | TGCGCCAGCAGTGGTCCAGCTGGGGGAGATACGCAGTATTTT | CASSGPAGGDTQYF
TRBJ2-1 | TRBD2 | NA | TRBV29-1 | TGCAGCACCCCGGGAGGCCTACACAATGAGCAGTTCTTC | CSTPGGLHNEQFF
TRBJ2-1 | TRBD2 | NA | TRBV10-2 | TGCGCCAGCAGTGGGACTAGCGGAAACCTTAACAATGAGCAGTTCTTC | CASSGTSGNLNNEQFF
TRBJ2-7 | NA | few | TRBV28 | TGTGCCAGCAGCTACGGACCGGCTTCCTACGAGCAGTACTTC | CASSYGPASYEQYF